The 7 T cell receptor beta chains below were found in one sample sequenced in a study of blood T cell repertoires in COVID-19. Some clones are missing from TCRdb's copy, which holds only in-frame ones; the method was immunoSEQ multiplex PCR. In the table there are approximately 210,000 clones, about 80% of which are singletons. Sequencing was done on a sample of PBMCs or T cells enriched from blood (not recorded which). These receptors were collected from a man aged 35 to 55 who had recovered from COVID-19.

This chain uses TRBV11-2 with TRBJ1-2; D call uncertain. CDR1 and CDR2 from the germline V gene are SGHAT and FQNNGV. V was trimmed by 5 bases and J by 8 bases, leaving 21 bases between them. This CDR3 contains 15 residues. Here the CDR3 reads CASSPPGWPGRGYTF. In nucleotides, the CDR3 is TGTGCCAGCAGCCCCCCGGGGTGGCCTGGGCGAGGCTACACCTTC.

This clone appeared many times. This chain joins TRBV27 and TRBJ1-2; possibly TRBD1 for D (5 bases). Germline CDR1 is MNHEY and CDR2 is SMNVEV (reference sequence). The CDR3 runs 15 residues. Trimming removed 4 bases at V and 4 bases at J, with 16 bases between. CDR3 sequence reads: CASSSQAGNTYGYTF. In DNA, the CDR3 is TGTGCCAGCAGTTCCCAGGCAGGGAATACCTATGGCTACACCTTC.

The V and J genes are TRBV28 and TRBJ1-1, with D perhaps TRBD1 (5 bases). CDR3 length equals 14 residues. V was clipped by 2 bases and J by 8 bases, with 15 bases between them. The germline gives CDR1 MDHEN, CDR2 SYDVKM. CDR3: CASSLGGTIDEAFF. For the CDR3, the DNA is TGTGCCAGCAGTTTAGGCGGGACTATTGACGAAGCTTTCTTT.

V gene TRBV4-2 combines with J gene TRBJ2-5; D possibly corresponds to TRBD2 (5 bases). Per germline, CDR1 LGHNA and CDR2 YNFKEQ. V was trimmed by 1 base and J by 3 bases, leaving 15 bases between them. The CDR3 contains 16 residues. As DNA, the CDR3 is TGTGCCAGCAGCCAAGTTACAATGACTACTAAAGAGACCCAGTACTTC. Its protein product is CASSQVTMTTKETQYF.

J is TRBJ1-6 and V is TRBV3-1 (or the pseudogene TRBV3-2); no clear D. The CDR3 contains 14 residues. Germline V gene lookup returns CDR1 LGHDT and CDR2 YNNKEL (reference sequence). The germline V and J ends were trimmed by 4 bases and 5 bases, with 9 bases remaining between them. The CDR3 bases are TGTGCCAGCAGCCGGGGAGGGAATAATTCACCCCTCCACTTT. This encodes CASSRGGNNSPLHF.

The rearrangement joins TRBV6-5 to TRBJ2-1, with D possibly TRBD1 on 6 matching bases. The V gene's germline CDR1 is MNHEY and CDR2 SVGAGI. The CDR3 has 14 residues. Trimming shortened V by 4 bases and J by 8 bases, and 15 bases separated the two germline ends. CDR3 DNA sequence: TGTGCCAGCAGTTTCGGGACACTGAACGATGAGCAGTTCTTC. Translating it yields CASSFGTLNDEQFF.

The chain recombines TRBV15 with TRBJ2-1, with D perhaps matching TRBD2 (6 bases). Germline V CDR1 and CDR2: LNHNV, YYDKDF (reference sequence). Deletions cut 4 bases from V and 8 bases from J, with 18 bases between. CDR3 size: 15 residues. This CDR3 reads CATSTQPGVQYEQFF. Here the CDR3 DNA reads TGTGCCACCAGCACACAACCGGGAGTGCAGTATGAGCAGTTCTTC. Based on the CDR3 plus reference TRBV15 and TRBJ2-1, the full variable domain is DAMVIQNPRYQVTQFGKPVTLSCSQTLNHNVMYWYQQKSSQAPKLLFHYYDKDFNNEADTPDNFQSRRPNTSFCFLDIRSPGLGDTAMYLCATSTQPGVQYEQFFGPGTRLTVL.